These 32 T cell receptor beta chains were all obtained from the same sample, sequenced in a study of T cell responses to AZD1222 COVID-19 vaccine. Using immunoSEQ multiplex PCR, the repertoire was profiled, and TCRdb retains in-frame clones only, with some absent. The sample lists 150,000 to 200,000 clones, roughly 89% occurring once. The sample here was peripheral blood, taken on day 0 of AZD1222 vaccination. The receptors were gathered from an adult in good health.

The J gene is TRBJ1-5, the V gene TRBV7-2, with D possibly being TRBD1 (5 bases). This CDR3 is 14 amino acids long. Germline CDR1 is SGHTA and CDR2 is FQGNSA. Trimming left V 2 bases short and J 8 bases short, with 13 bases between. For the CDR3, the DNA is TGTGCCAGCAGCTTATATGGGGCAGCAGAGCCCCAGCATTTT. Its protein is CASSLYGAAEPQHF. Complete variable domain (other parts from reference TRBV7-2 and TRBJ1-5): GAGVSQSPSNKVTEKGKDVELRCDPISGHTALYWYRQSLGQGLEFLIYFQGNSAPDKSGLPSDRFSAERTGGSVSTLTIQRTQQEDSAVYLCASSLYGAAEPQHFGDGTRLSIL.

In nucleotides, the CDR3 is TGTGCCAGCAGCTCGACTCCTAGCGGGGGAAACACCGGGGAGCTGTTTTTT. This encodes CASSSTPSGGNTGELFF. V usage is TRBV11-3 and J usage is TRBJ2-2; 10 bases fit TRBD2. The CDR3 has 17 residues. The V gene's germline CDR1 is SGHNT and CDR2 YENEEA. The V gene end was trimmed by 4 bases and the J gene end by 2 bases; junction bases not matched to a gene: 7. The complete variable domain, with remaining parts taken from reference TRBV11-3 and TRBJ2-2, reads EAGVVQSPRYKIIEKKQPVAFWCNPISGHNTLYWYLQNLGQGPELLIRYENEEAVDDSQLPKDRFSAERLKGVDSTLKIQPAELGDSAVYLCASSSTPSGGNTGELFFGEGSRLTVL.

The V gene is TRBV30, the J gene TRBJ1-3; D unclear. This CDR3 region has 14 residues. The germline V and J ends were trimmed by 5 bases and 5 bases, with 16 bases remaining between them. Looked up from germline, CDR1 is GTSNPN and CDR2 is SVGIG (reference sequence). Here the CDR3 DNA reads TGTGCCTGGGACCGCCAGGAGGGCCGAAACACCATATATTTT. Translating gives CAWDRQEGRNTIYF.

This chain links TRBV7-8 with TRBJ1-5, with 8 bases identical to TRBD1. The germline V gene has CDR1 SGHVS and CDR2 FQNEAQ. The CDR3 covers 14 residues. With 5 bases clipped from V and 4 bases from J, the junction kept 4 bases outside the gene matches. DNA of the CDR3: TGTGCCAGCAGCCCAGACAGGGGAAATCAGCCCCAGCATTTT. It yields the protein CASSPDRGNQPQHF.

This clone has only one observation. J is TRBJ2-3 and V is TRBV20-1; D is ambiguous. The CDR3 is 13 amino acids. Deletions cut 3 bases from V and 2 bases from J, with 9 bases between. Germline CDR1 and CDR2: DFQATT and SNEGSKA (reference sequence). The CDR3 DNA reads TGCAGTGCTAGTGGTAGGACCACAGATACGCAGTATTTT. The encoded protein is CSASGRTTDTQYF.

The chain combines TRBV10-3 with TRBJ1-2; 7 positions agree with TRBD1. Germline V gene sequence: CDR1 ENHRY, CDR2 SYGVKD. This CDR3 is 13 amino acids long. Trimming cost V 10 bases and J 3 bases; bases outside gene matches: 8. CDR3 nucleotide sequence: TGTGCCACCCGGGACAGTAAGGACTATGGCTACACCTTC. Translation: CATRDSKDYGYTF.

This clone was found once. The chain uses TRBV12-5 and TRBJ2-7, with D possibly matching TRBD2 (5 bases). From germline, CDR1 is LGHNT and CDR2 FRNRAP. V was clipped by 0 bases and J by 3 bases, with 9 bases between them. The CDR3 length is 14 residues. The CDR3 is CASGLVEDCYEQYV. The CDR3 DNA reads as TGTGCTAGTGGTTTGGTAGAGGACTGCTACGAGCAGTACGTC.

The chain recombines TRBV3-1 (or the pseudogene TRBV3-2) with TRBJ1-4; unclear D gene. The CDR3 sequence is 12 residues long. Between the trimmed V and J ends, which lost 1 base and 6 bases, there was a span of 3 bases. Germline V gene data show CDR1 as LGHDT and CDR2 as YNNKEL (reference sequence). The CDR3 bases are TGTGCCAGCAGCCAAGCGTATGAAAAACTGTTTTTT. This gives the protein CASSQAYEKLFF.

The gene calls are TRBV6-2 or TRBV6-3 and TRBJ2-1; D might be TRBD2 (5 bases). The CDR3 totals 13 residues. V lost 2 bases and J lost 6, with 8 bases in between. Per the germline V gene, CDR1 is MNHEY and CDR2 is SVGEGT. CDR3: CASSYESGNEQFF. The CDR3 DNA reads TGTGCCAGCAGTTACGAAAGCGGCAATGAGCAGTTCTTC.

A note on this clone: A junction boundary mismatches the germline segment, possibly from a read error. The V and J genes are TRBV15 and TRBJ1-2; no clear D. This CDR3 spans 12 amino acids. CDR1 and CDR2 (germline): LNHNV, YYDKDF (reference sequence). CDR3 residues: CATSTSREGLGF. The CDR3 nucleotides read TGTGCCACCAGCACTAGTAGGGAGGGATTGGGATTC.

The CDR3: CAWSVSGLSQPQHF. The CDR3 DNA sequence: TGTGCCTGGAGTGTATCTGGGTTATCTCAGCCCCAGCATTTT. The rearrangement links TRBV30 to TRBJ1-5, with unresolved D. Germline V lookup: CDR1 GTSNPN, CDR2 SVGIG (reference sequence). V was cut by 0 bases and J by 6 bases, with 12 bases left in between. The CDR3 contains 14 residues. Together with reference TRBV30 and TRBJ1-5, the CDR3 gives the full variable domain: SQTIHQWPATLVQPVGSPLSLECTVEGTSNPNLYWYRQAAGRGLQLLFYSVGIGQISSEVPQNLSASRPQDRQFILSSKKLLLSDSGFYLCAWSVSGLSQPQHFGDGTRLSIL.

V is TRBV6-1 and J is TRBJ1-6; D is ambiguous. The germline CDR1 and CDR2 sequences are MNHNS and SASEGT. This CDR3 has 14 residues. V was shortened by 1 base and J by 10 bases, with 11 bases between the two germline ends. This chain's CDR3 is CASSEGALRSPLHF. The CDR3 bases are TGTGCCAGCAGTGAAGGGGCCCTCCGATCACCCCTCCACTTT.

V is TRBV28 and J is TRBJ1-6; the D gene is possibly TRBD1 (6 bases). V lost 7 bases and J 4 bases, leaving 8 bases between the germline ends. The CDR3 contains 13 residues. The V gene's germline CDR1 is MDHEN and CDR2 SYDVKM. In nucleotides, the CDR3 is TGTGCCAGCACGGGACAATATAATTCACCCCTCCACTTT. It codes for CASTGQYNSPLHF.

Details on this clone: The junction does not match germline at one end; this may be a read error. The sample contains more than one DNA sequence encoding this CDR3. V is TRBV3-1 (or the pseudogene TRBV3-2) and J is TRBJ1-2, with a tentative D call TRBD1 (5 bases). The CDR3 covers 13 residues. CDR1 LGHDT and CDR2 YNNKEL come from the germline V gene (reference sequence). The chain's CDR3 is CASSQVRDGGYTF. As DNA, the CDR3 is TGTGCCAGTAGCCAAGTGCGGGACGGGGGCTACACCTTC.

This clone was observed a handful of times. This CDR3 reads CASSLRTGGFQPQHF. The CDR3 region has the DNA TGTGCCAGCAGCCTAAGGACAGGGGGTTTTCAGCCCCAGCATTTT. V usage is TRBV28 and J usage is TRBJ1-5; 10 nucleotides agree with TRBD1. Germline V CDR1 and CDR2: MDHEN, SYDVKM. J gave up 6 bases and V 6 bases, and 8 bases lay outside the gene matches. CDR3 length: 15 amino acids.

The CDR3 nucleotides read TGTGCCAGCAGCCTATCCGGACAGGGAGGTCAGCCCCAGCATTTT. Its protein product is CASSLSGQGGQPQHF. The V and J genes are TRBV11-2 and TRBJ1-5, with 8 bases matching TRBD1. Germline V gene data show CDR1 as SGHAT and CDR2 as FQNNGV. The V segment lost 5 bases and the J segment 6 bases; nucleotides outside the gene matches: 9. The CDR3 is made up of 15 amino acids.

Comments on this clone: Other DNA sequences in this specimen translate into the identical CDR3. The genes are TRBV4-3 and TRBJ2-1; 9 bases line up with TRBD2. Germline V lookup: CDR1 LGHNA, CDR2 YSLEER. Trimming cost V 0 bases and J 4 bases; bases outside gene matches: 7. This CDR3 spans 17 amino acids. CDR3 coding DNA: TGCGCCAGCAGCCAAGATCGGGGACTAGCTGGTTACAATGAGCAGTTCTTC. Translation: CASSQDRGLAGYNEQFF.

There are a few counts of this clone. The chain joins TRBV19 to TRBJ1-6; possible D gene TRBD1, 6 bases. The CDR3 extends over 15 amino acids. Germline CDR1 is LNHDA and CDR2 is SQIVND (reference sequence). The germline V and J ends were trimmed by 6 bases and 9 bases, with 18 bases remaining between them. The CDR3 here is CASSPTEGDSSPLHF. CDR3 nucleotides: TGTGCCAGTAGCCCGACAGAGGGGGACTCTTCACCCCTCCACTTT.

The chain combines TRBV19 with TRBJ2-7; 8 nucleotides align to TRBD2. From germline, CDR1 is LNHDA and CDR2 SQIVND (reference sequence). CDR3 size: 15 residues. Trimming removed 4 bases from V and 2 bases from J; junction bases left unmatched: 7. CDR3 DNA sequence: TGTGCCAGTAGTAGTTTGGGCGGGGGGACCTACGAGCAGTACTTC. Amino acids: CASSSLGGGTYEQYF.

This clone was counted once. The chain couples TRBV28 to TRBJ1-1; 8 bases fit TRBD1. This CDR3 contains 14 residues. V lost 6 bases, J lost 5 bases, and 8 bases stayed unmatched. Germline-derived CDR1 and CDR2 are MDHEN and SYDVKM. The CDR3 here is CASRATGGRTEAFF. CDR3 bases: TGTGCCAGCAGAGCCACAGGGGGTAGGACTGAAGCTTTCTTT.

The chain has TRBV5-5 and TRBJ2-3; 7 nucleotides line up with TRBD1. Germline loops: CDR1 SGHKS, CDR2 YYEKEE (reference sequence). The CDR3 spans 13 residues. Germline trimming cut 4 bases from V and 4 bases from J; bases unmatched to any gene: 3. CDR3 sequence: CASSQGTADTQYF. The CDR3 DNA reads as TGTGCCAGCAGCCAAGGGACAGCAGATACGCAGTATTTT.

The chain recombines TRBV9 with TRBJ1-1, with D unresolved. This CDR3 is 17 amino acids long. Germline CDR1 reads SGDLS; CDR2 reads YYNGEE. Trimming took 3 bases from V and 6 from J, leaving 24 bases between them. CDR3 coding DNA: TGTGCCAGCAGCGCAACGTTCTCGTTGGGGAATCCGGCTGAAGCTTTCTTT. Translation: CASSATFSLGNPAEAFF.

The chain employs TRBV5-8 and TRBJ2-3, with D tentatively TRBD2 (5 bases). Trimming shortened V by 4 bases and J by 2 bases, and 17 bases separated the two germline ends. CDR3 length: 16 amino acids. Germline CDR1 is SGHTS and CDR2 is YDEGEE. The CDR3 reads CASSPLDSLTTDTQYF. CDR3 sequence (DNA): TGTGCCAGCAGCCCCCTGGACTCTCTTACCACAGATACGCAGTATTTT.

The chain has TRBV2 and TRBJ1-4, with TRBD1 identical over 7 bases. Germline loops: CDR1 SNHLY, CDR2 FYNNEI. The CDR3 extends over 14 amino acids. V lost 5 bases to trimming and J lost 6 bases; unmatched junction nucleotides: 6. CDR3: CASSRQGPDEKLFF. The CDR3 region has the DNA TGTGCCAGCAGTAGACAGGGTCCGGATGAAAAACTGTTTTTT.

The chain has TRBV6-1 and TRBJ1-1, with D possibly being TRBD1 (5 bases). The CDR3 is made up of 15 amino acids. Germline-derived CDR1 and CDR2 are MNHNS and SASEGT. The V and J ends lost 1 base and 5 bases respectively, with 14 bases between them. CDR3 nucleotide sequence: TGTGCCAGCAGTGAAGATATTAAGGGGAAGACTGAAGCTTTCTTT. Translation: CASSEDIKGKTEAFF.

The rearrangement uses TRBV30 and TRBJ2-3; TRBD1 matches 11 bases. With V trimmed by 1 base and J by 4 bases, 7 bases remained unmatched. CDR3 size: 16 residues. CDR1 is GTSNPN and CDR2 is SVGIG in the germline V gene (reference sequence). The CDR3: CAWSAWDRGYADTQYF. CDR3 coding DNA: TGTGCCTGGAGTGCCTGGGACAGGGGGTATGCAGATACGCAGTATTTT.

Written as DNA, the CDR3 is TGTGCCAGCAGGGCTGTGGGAAACACCATATATTTT. This gives the protein CASRAVGNTIYF. V and J are TRBV5-8 and TRBJ1-3; D remains ambiguous. The CDR3 contains 12 residues. V lost 5 bases and J lost 4, with 7 bases in between. The germline gives CDR1 SGHTS, CDR2 YDEGEE.

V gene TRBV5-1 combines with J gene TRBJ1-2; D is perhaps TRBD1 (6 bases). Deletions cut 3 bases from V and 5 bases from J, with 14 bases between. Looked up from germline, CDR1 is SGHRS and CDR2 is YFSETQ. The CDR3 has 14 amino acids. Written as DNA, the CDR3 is TGCGCCAGCAGCTGGGACAACCCCCAGTATGGCTACACCTTC. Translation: CASSWDNPQYGYTF. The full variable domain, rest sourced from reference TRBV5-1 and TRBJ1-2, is KAGVTQTPRYLIKTRGQQVTLSCSPISGHRSVSWYQQTPGQGLQFLFEYFSETQRNKGNFPGRFSGRQFSNSRSEMNVSTLELGDSALYLCASSWDNPQYGYTFGSGTRLTVV.

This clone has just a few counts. The CDR3 sequence: CAISTGNTEAFF. DNA of the CDR3: TGTGCCATCAGTACGGGGAACACTGAAGCTTTCTTT. The rearrangement links TRBV10-3 to TRBJ1-1; no clear D. This CDR3 has 12 residues. Germline lookup yields CDR1 ENHRY and CDR2 SYGVKD. The V end was cut by 5 bases, the J end by 1 base, with 5 bases between.

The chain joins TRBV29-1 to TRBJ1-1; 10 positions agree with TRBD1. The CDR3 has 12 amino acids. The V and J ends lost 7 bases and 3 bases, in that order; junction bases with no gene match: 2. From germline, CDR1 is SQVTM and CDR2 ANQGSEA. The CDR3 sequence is CSAGQGDTEAFF. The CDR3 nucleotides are TGCAGCGCCGGACAGGGGGACACTGAAGCTTTCTTT.

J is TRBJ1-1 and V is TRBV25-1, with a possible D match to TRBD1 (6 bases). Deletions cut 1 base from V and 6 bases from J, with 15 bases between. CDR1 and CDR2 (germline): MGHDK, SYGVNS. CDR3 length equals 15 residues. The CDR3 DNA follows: TGTGCCAGCAGTGAATCAGGGGAGTGGGGCGCTGAAGCTTTCTTT. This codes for CASSESGEWGAEAFF.

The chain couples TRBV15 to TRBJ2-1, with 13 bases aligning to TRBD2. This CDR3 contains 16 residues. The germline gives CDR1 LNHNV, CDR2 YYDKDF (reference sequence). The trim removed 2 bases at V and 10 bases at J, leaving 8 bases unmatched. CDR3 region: CATSRPGLAGSHEQFF. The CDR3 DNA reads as TGTGCCACCAGCAGACCGGGACTAGCGGGATCTCACGAGCAGTTCTTC.